The source of this T cell receptor beta chain is a study of Ad26.COV2.S vaccination and SARS-CoV-2 variants. As for the study in general: This donor came from the COV1001 trial of Ad26.COV2.S. Study-wide results and limits: A substantial breadth of spike-specific CD8+ and CD4+ T cell responses after vaccination has been reported.

Treatment defined: some 19 received Ad26.COV2.S at low or high dose, single or two shots; about 5 received placebo; per-sample allocation not given. Specimen acquisition occurred on day 63 following the initial vaccine or placebo injection. Sequenced by immunoSEQ multiplex PCR; TCRdb stores in-frame clones only, minus some. The repertoire holds a few hundred thousand clones, 90% seen once, with 9% to 15% in the top ten. In regard to this clone: What it recognizes is unknown.

Trimming shortened V by 5 bases and J by 3 bases, and 11 bases separated the two germline ends. The V gene's germline CDR1 is MNHEY and CDR2 SMNVEV (reference sequence). The CDR3 is made up of 14 amino acids. V gene TRBV27 combines with J gene TRBJ2-1; tentative D call: TRBD1 (6 bases). Material: peripheral blood, obtained in a trial of Ad26.COV2.S vaccine versus placebo. The source is a person aged 18-65 years who received the Ad26.COV2.S COVID-19 vaccine or a placebo. The CDR3 reads CASSLGQSYNEQFF. The CDR3 DNA sequence: TGTGCCAGCAGTCTCGGACAGAGCTACAATGAGCAGTTCTTC.